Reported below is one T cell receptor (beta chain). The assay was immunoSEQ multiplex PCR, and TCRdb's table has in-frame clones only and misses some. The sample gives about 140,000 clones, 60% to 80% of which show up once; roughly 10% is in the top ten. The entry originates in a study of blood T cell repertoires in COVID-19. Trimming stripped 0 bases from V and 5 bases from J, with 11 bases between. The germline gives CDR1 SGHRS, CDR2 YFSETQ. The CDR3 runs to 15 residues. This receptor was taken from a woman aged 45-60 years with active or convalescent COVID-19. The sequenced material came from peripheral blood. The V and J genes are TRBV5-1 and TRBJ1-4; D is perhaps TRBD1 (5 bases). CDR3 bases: TGCGCCAGCAGCTTGGCCACGGGGGGGAATGAAAAACTGTTTTTT. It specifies CASSLATGGNEKLFF.